The 27 T cell receptor beta chains below all came from one sample that was sequenced in a study of breast tumors, draining lymph nodes, adjacent tissues. In TCRdb, the multiplex PCR reads were re-called with MiXCR into one record per CDR3 protein. Of 75,000 to 100,000 distinct CDR3 sequences listed, approximately 19% are singletons. The lymph nodes were axillary draining lymph nodes from breast cancer patients. Sequencing was carried out using axillary lymph node tissue. The receptor source for this set is a female donor with breast cancer. Some clones in this sample may be carry-over from other donors' samples.

This clonotype was found many times. The rearrangement links TRBV5-1 to TRBJ2-1, with 8 bases that match TRBD1. The CDR3 length is 13 residues. V dropped 3 bases and J dropped 5; count of bases not matched to a gene: 1. CDR1 is SGHRS, CDR2 YFSETQ, per germline. In DNA, the CDR3 is TGCGCCAGCAGCTGGGGACAGGACAATGAGCAGTTCTTC. It encodes CASSWGQDNEQFF.

There are many counts of this clonotype. The rearrangement links TRBV7-9 to TRBJ2-1; D is undetermined. The CDR3 contains 13 residues. Trimming took 1 base from V and 4 from J, leaving 5 bases between them. Germline lookup yields CDR1 SEHNR and CDR2 FQNEAQ (reference sequence). CDR3 sequence (DNA): TGTGCCAGCAGCTTAGACGCTTACAATGAGCAGTTCTTC. Its protein is CASSLDAYNEQFF.

This clonotype was seen more than once but under ten times. A read error is possible here, since a much larger clone lies one base away. In this CDR3 the conserved last residue, phenylalanine or tryptophan, is missing, so a read error is likely. J is TRBJ2-6 and V is TRBV2; 8 nucleotides align to TRBD1. This CDR3 spans 15 amino acids. The junction had 1 base not matched to a gene; V was cut back by 4 bases and J by 2 bases. Per the germline V gene, CDR1 is SNHLY and CDR2 is FYNNEI. The CDR3 loop reads CASSVDRAGANVLTL. The CDR3 DNA sequence: TGTGCCAGCAGTGTGGACAGGGCTGGGGCCAACGTCCTGACTCTC.

This clonotype was observed many times. The chain uses TRBV20-1 and TRBJ2-2; 10 bases map to TRBD2. Germline V gives CDR1 DFQATT, CDR2 SNEGSKA (reference sequence). The CDR3 consists of 15 residues. Trimming at V came to 4 bases and at J to 6 bases, leaving 8 bases not matched to a gene. The CDR3 sequence: CSATRASGSSGELFF. CDR3 sequence (DNA): TGCAGTGCTACCAGGGCTAGCGGGAGTTCCGGGGAGCTGTTTTTT.

This clonotype has at least ten counts. The CDR3 nucleotides read TGTGCCAGCAGCCCCCGGGACTATCCCACAGATACGCAGTATTTT. Encoded protein: CASSPRDYPTDTQYF. The genes are TRBV5-8 and TRBJ2-3; the match to TRBD2 covers 7 bases. The CDR3 contains 15 residues. Trimming cost V 4 bases and J 2 bases; bases outside gene matches: 7. Looked up from germline, CDR1 is SGHTS and CDR2 is YDEGEE.

This clonotype was seen many times. The DNA for the CDR3 is TGTGCCAGCAGTGCCATAAGGGTTATCTCCTACGAGCAGTACTTC. Residues: CASSAIRVISYEQYF. The chain links TRBV2 to TRBJ2-7; no reliable D call. The CDR3 consists of 15 residues. Germline V gene data show CDR1 as SNHLY and CDR2 as FYNNEI. V dropped 4 bases and J dropped 0 bases, with 13 bases sitting between them. The full variable domain, with the rest looked up from reference TRBV2 and TRBJ2-7, is EPEVTQTPSHQVTQMGQEVILRCVPISNHLYFYWYRQILGQKVEFLVSFYNNEISEKSEIFDDQFSVERPDGSNFTLKIRSTKLEDSAMYFCASSAIRVISYEQYFGPGTRLTVT.

A few counts support this clonotype. The chain links TRBV28 to TRBJ1-6; D is possibly TRBD1 (5 bases). The CDR3 has 15 amino acids. The germline V and J ends were trimmed by 8 bases and 11 bases, with 22 bases remaining between them. Germline CDR1 is MDHEN and CDR2 is SYDVKM. The CDR3 DNA sequence: TGTGCCAGCTTGGGGGTTAGGGTAGTTAGGCCACCCCTCCACTTT. Protein sequence: CASLGVRVVRPPLHF. The full variable domain, with the rest looked up from reference TRBV28 and TRBJ1-6, is DVKVTQSSRYLVKRTGEKVFLECVQDMDHENMFWYRQDPGLGLRLIYFSYDVKMKEKGDIPEGYSVSREKKERFSLILESASTNQTSMYLCASLGVRVVRPPLHFGNGTRLTVT.

This clonotype was seen a handful of times. The V call is TRBV7-6, the J call TRBJ2-7, with D unresolved. Germline CDR1 SGHVS, CDR2 FNYEAQ. V shed 3 bases and J shed 4 bases, with 22 bases lying between them. CDR3 length: 17 residues. As DNA, the CDR3 is TGTGCCAGCAGCTTGGCCCCAGGAAGACCGAATACGTACGAGCAGTACTTC. Encoded protein: CASSLAPGRPNTYEQYF. Using reference TRBV7-6 and TRBJ2-7 for the parts outside the CDR3, the full variable domain is GAGVSQSPRYKVTKRGQDVALRCDPISGHVSLYWYRQALGQGPEFLTYFNYEAQQDKSGLPNDRFSAERPEGSISTLTIQRTEQRDSAMYRCASSLAPGRPNTYEQYFGPGTRLTVT.

The sample holds many counts of this clonotype. The V and J genes are TRBV4-1 and TRBJ2-7; 7 bases are a match to TRBD2. Losses at the gene ends were 0 bases for V and 2 bases for J; bases not matched to a gene: 7. The length of the CDR3 is 16 residues. Germline lookup yields CDR1 MGHRA and CDR2 YSYEKL. DNA for the CDR3: TGCGCCAGCAGCCAAGATATAGCGGGCACACCCTACGAGCAGTACTTC. It translates to CASSQDIAGTPYEQYF.

The CDR3 DNA sequence: TGTGCCGGCCTTGTCCCAGGGGGCGGTGAAAAACTGTTTTTT. This gives the protein CAGLVPGGGEKLFF. The chain uses TRBV30 and TRBJ1-4; 8 bases are a match to TRBD1. Germline CDR1 and CDR2: GTSNPN and SVGIG (reference sequence). The CDR3 has 14 residues. V was clipped by 8 bases and J by 7 bases; unmatched bases: 12.

This clonotype has only a few counts. The genes are TRBV6-2 or TRBV6-3 and TRBJ2-1; D is ambiguous. V shed 4 bases and J shed 8 bases, with 21 bases lying between them. Per the germline V gene, CDR1 is MNHEY and CDR2 is SVGEGT. The CDR3 sequence is 16 residues long. The CDR3 loop reads CASSSPLSAPSYEQFF. The CDR3 DNA follows: TGTGCCAGCAGTTCCCCCCTTAGTGCCCCCTCGTATGAGCAGTTCTTC.

This sequence joins TRBV3-1 and TRBJ2-6; maybe TRBD1 (6 bases). In germline, CDR1 is LGHDT, CDR2 YNNKEL (reference sequence). The CDR3 runs 16 residues. Between the trimmed V and J ends, which lost 3 bases and 4 bases, there was a span of 13 bases. The CDR3 sequence: CASSQQGSGGANVLTF. In nucleotides, the CDR3 is TGTGCCAGCAGCCAGCAGGGGTCGGGGGGGGCCAACGTCCTGACTTTC. Supplemented by reference TRBV3-1 and TRBJ2-6, the full variable domain reads DTAVSQTPKYLVTQMGNDKSIKCEQNLGHDTMYWYKQDSKKFLKIMFSYNNKELIINETVPNRFSPKSPDKAHLNLHINSLELGDSAVYFCASSQQGSGGANVLTFGAGSRLTVL.

This clonotype appeared many times. The rearrangement joins TRBV20-1 to TRBJ2-5, with D uncertain. Between the trimmed V and J ends, which lost 1 base and 1 base, there was a span of 7 bases. The CDR3 spans 13 residues. Germline V CDR1 and CDR2: DFQATT, SNEGSKA (reference sequence). The CDR3 region has the DNA TGCAGTGCTAGAGGGGCCCTCCAAGAGACCCAGTACTTC. Translated, it gives CSARGALQETQYF.

This clonotype was counted ten times or more. The V call is TRBV20-1, the J call TRBJ1-5; TRBD1 is a possible D gene (5 bases). The germline V gene has CDR1 DFQATT and CDR2 SNEGSKA (reference sequence). V lost 0 bases, J lost 2 bases, and 8 bases lay in between. This CDR3 has 14 amino acids. The CDR3 region is CSARDGAGNQPQHF. The CDR3 DNA follows: TGCAGTGCTAGAGATGGGGCGGGCAATCAGCCCCAGCATTTT.

This clonotype was detected many times. The rearrangement links TRBV2 to TRBJ2-3, with a possible D match to TRBD2 (7 bases). This CDR3 region has 17 residues. Trimming left V 6 bases short and J 2 bases short, with 21 bases between. Germline-derived CDR1 and CDR2 are SNHLY and FYNNEI. Written as DNA, the CDR3 is TGTGCCAGCAGGAGACAGGCTTACGGGAGGACCACAGATACGCAGTATTTT. Its protein is CASRRQAYGRTTDTQYF.

This clonotype was counted at least ten times. The V gene is TRBV6-1, the J gene TRBJ1-2; possibly TRBD1 for D (5 bases). V was pared by 7 bases and J by 4 bases, with 16 bases between. The germline CDR1 and CDR2 sequences are MNHNS and SASEGT. There are 14 residues in the CDR3. DNA for the CDR3: TGTGCCAGCACGTTACTCGGTGGGGGCTATGGCTACACCTTC. Residues: CASTLLGGGYGYTF.

As to this clonotype: A much larger clone lies a single base off, so this may be a read error. The genes are TRBV7-2 and TRBJ2-7; no reliable D call. From germline, CDR1 is SGHTA and CDR2 FQGNSA. The CDR3 is made up of 14 amino acids. The CDR3 loop is CASSPWGNTYEQCF. CDR3 in DNA: TGTGCCAGCAGCCCCTGGGGTAATACCTACGAGCAGTGCTTC.

In its sample, this clonotype was seen many times. V usage is TRBV20-1 and J usage is TRBJ2-1; D unclear. This CDR3 region has 13 residues. Germline V gene sequence: CDR1 DFQATT, CDR2 SNEGSKA (reference sequence). The V end lost 6 bases, the J end lost 0 bases, and 9 bases lay between the germline ends. CDR3 nucleotides: TGCAGTGCCACGGGTATCTCCTACAATGAGCAGTTCTTC. Translated: CSATGISYNEQFF.

This clonotype was observed many times. The J gene is TRBJ1-6, the V gene TRBV25-1; D is ambiguous. Germline-derived CDR1 and CDR2 are MGHDK and SYGVNS. V was trimmed by 1 base and J by 4 bases, leaving 5 bases between them. The CDR3 length is 14 residues. The CDR3, as DNA: TGTGCCAGCAGTGAATCAGGATATAATTCACCCCTCCACTTT. Translated: CASSESGYNSPLHF. The full variable domain, completed using reference TRBV25-1 and TRBJ1-6, is EADIYQTPRYLVIGTGKKITLECSQTMGHDKMYWYQQDPGMELHLIHYSYGVNSTEKGDLSSESTVSRIRTEHFPLTLESARPSHTSQYLCASSESGYNSPLHFGNGTRLTVT.

This clonotype was found many times. The chain joins TRBV20-1 to TRBJ1-5; D may be TRBD1 (5 bases). V dropped 3 bases and J dropped 5 bases, with 11 bases sitting between them. The V gene's germline CDR1 is DFQATT and CDR2 SNEGSKA (reference sequence). This CDR3 has 13 residues. The CDR3 sequence is CSASRRGYQPQHF. The CDR3 DNA is TGCAGTGCTAGTCGGCGGGGGTATCAGCCCCAGCATTTT.

This clonotype was found many times. V and J are TRBV10-3 and TRBJ1-2, with D uncertain. CDR3 size: 13 residues. V was trimmed by 1 base and J by 4 bases, leaving 7 bases between them. Germline assignment: CDR1 ENHRY and CDR2 SYGVKD. The CDR3 DNA reads as TGTGCCATCAGTGAGTATTTCAGCTATGGCTACACCTTC. It specifies CAISEYFSYGYTF.

This clonotype was seen many times. This sequence joins TRBV6-5 and TRBJ2-3, with a tentative D call TRBD2 (6 bases). Germline assignment: CDR1 MNHEY and CDR2 SVGAGI. The length of the CDR3 is 13 residues. V was pared by 6 bases and J by 1 base, with 8 bases between. The CDR3 here is CASSPGGTDTQYF. The CDR3 coding sequence is TGTGCCAGCAGCCCGGGGGGCACAGATACGCAGTATTTT.

The chain combines TRBV4-2 with TRBJ2-1; TRBD2 matches 8 bases. The V segment lost 2 bases and the J segment 8 bases; nucleotides outside the gene matches: 23. The CDR3 has 20 amino acids. Germline CDR1 reads LGHNA; CDR2 reads YNFKEQ. CDR3 residues: CASSQQAPPSGAGVGYEQFF. CDR3 in DNA: TGTGCCAGCAGCCAACAGGCACCCCCCTCTGGAGCGGGAGTTGGCTATGAGCAGTTCTTC.

Notes on this clonotype: A clone one base away is much larger, so this may be a read error. The genes are TRBV6-1 and TRBJ1-4, with TRBD1 identical over 9 bases. This CDR3 is built from 16 residues. CDR1 is MNHNS and CDR2 is SASEGT in the germline V gene. DNA of the CDR3: TGTGCCAGCAGTCTAGGACAGGGGTTCACTAATGAAGAACTGTTTTTT. It encodes CASSLGQGFTNEELFF.

This clonotype was seen ten or more times. A junction end diverges from the germline sequence, so it may reflect a read error. The chain has TRBV20-1 and TRBJ2-7; 7 bases are a match to TRBD2. This CDR3 is built from 13 residues. The V gene's germline CDR1 is DFQATT and CDR2 SNEGSKA (reference sequence). CDR3 region: CNAKRESSYEQYF. CDR3 bases: TGCAATGCTAAGCGGGAAAGCTCCTACGAGCAGTACTTC.

This clonotype has a count of ten or more. This chain uses TRBV7-2 with TRBJ2-2, with TRBD2 matching 10 bases. This CDR3 comprises 17 residues. Germline values: CDR1 SGHTA, CDR2 FQGNSA. With 2 bases clipped from V and 8 bases from J, the junction kept 11 bases outside the gene matches. The CDR3 DNA follows: TGTGCCAGCAGCTTAAAGTTTGCTAGCGGGAGTTGGGGGGAGCTGTTTTTT. Protein: CASSLKFASGSWGELFF.

This clonotype was observed at least ten times. The gene calls are TRBV9 and TRBJ2-7; 10 nucleotides agree with TRBD2. This CDR3 contains 14 residues. V shed 0 bases and J 6 bases; nucleotides not matched to a gene: 3. Germline CDR1 SGDLS, CDR2 YYNGEE. This CDR3 is CASSVASSGSEQYF. The CDR3 DNA follows: TGTGCCAGCAGCGTAGCGTCTAGCGGGAGCGAGCAGTACTTC.